The 30 T cell receptor beta chains below all came from one sample that was sequenced in a study of shared clonotypes between healthy human individuals. Clones were read by immunoSEQ multiplex PCR, and TCRdb kept only the in-frame ones, dropping some. Of roughly 480,000 clones listed, roughly 78% are singletons. The sequencing sample was made of PBMCs. The source is a middle-aged woman in good health. Some clones in this sample may be carry-over from other donors' samples.

As regards this clone: A far larger clone differs by one base, so this is likely a read error. The sample carries other DNA sequences with the same CDR3. The chain couples TRBV4-1 to TRBJ2-7; D is unclear. The ends were cut back, 4 bases at V and 0 bases at J, with 10 bases in the middle. CDR3 length equals 14 residues. Germline CDR1 is MGHRA and CDR2 is YSYEKL. The CDR3 reads CASSPTRTSYEQYF. CDR3 DNA sequence: TGCGCCAGCAGCCCGACACGAACCTCCTACGAGCAGTACTTC.

This clone was observed a few times. The genes are TRBV25-1 and TRBJ2-7; D unresolved. V lost 1 base and J lost 2, with 9 bases in between. CDR1 is MGHDK and CDR2 is SYGVNS in the germline V gene. The CDR3 consists of 14 residues. CDR3: CASSESPGAYEQYF. The CDR3 DNA sequence: TGTGCCAGCAGTGAATCCCCGGGTGCCTACGAGCAGTACTTC.

The chain has TRBV27 and TRBJ2-3; 8 positions match TRBD1. The CDR3 consists of 13 residues. Germline CDR1 MNHEY, CDR2 SMNVEV (reference sequence). V shed 5 bases, J shed 5 bases, and the junction held 3 bases outside the gene matches. The CDR3, as DNA: TGTGCCAGCAGTCGGACAGGGTTAGATACGCAGTATTTT. Translation gives CASSRTGLDTQYF.

This chain joins TRBV2 and TRBJ2-7, with D possibly called TRBD1 or TRBD2 (5 bases each). Looked up from germline, CDR1 is SNHLY and CDR2 is FYNNEI. This CDR3 is 13 amino acids long. V lost 7 bases and J 6 bases, leaving 16 bases between the germline ends. The CDR3 loop is CASNPGRMVEQYF. The CDR3 DNA reads TGTGCCAGCAATCCGGGACGCATGGTCGAGCAGTACTTC.

V is TRBV2 and J is TRBJ2-5, with D unclear. The CDR3 spans 12 residues. Germline lookup yields CDR1 SNHLY and CDR2 FYNNEI. The V end was cut by 1 base, the J end by 5 bases, with 5 bases between. CDR3 nucleotides: TGTGCCAGCAGTGAAGGGGTGGAGACCCAGTACTTC. This codes for CASSEGVETQYF.

CDR3 sequence: CASSLMGYNEQFF. In DNA form, the CDR3 reads TGTGCCAGCAGCTTAATGGGGTACAATGAGCAGTTCTTC. The rearrangement joins TRBV7-9 to TRBJ2-1; unclear D gene. This CDR3 has 13 amino acids. V shed 2 bases and J shed 4 bases, with 6 bases lying between them. Germline CDR1 reads SEHNR; CDR2 reads FQNEAQ (reference sequence). The full variable domain, rest sourced from reference TRBV7-9 and TRBJ2-1, is DTGVSQNPRHKITKRGQNVTFRCDPISEHNRLYWYRQTLGQGPEFLTYFQNEAQLEKSRLLSDRFSAERPKGSFSTLEIQRTEQGDSAMYLCASSLMGYNEQFFGPGTRLTVL.

This clone was seen at least ten times. V gene TRBV30 combines with J gene TRBJ2-7; D is perhaps TRBD2 (6 bases). This CDR3 is built from 12 residues. Germline V gene sequence: CDR1 GTSNPN, CDR2 SVGIG (reference sequence). Between the trimmed V and J ends, which lost 4 bases and 3 bases, there was a span of 10 bases. This CDR3 reads CAWNYGGYEQYF. In DNA, the CDR3 is TGTGCCTGGAACTACGGGGGCTACGAGCAGTACTTC.

The DNA for the CDR3 is TGTGCCAGCAGTTCTGTCGGGGGCCCCTACAATGAGCAGTTCTTC. It specifies CASSSVGGPYNEQFF. This chain joins TRBV7-1 and TRBJ2-1, with D perhaps assigned TRBD1 or TRBD2 (6 bases each). TRBV7-1 is an ORF, with its function uncertain. CDR3 length equals 15 residues. The V and J ends lost 6 bases and 2 bases respectively, with 14 bases between them.

The V gene is TRBV5-4, the J gene TRBJ2-1; D perhaps matches TRBD2 (5 bases). The CDR3 loop spans 13 amino acids. V lost 0 bases and J lost 8, with 9 bases in between. The germline V gene encodes CDR1 SGHNT and CDR2 YYREEE (reference sequence). This CDR3 reads CASSLAAGYEQFF. In DNA form, the CDR3 reads TGTGCCAGCAGCTTGGCGGCGGGCTATGAGCAGTTCTTC.

The rearrangement uses TRBV11-1 and TRBJ2-1, with 8 nucleotides matching TRBD1. J was trimmed by 5 bases and V by 5 bases; bases with no gene match: 8. This CDR3 region has 15 residues. In germline, CDR1 is SGHAT, CDR2 FQDESV (reference sequence). CDR3 nucleotide sequence: TGTGCCAGCAGCCGAAGAGGACAGGGAAACAATGAGCAGTTCTTC. It yields the protein CASSRRGQGNNEQFF.

This clone was seen a handful of times. This chain uses TRBV27 with TRBJ2-5, with TRBD2 matching 14 bases. This CDR3 spans 17 amino acids. Germline V gene data show CDR1 as MNHEY and CDR2 as SMNVEV (reference sequence). Germline trimming cut 5 bases from V and 1 base from J; bases unmatched to any gene: 6. CDR3 nucleotides: TGTGCCAGCAGTACCCGGACTAGCGGGAGGTTCCAAGAGACCCAGTACTTC. Its translation is CASSTRTSGRFQETQYF.

The chain has TRBV28 and TRBJ1-3, with D perhaps matching TRBD1 (5 bases). Trimming cost V 2 bases and J 4 bases, with 18 bases left between them. The CDR3 has 17 amino acids. Germline V gene sequence: CDR1 MDHEN, CDR2 SYDVKM. The CDR3 loop is CASSLRSQGIWGNTIYF. The CDR3, as DNA: TGTGCCAGCAGTTTACGATCCCAGGGAATCTGGGGAAACACCATATATTTT.

The chain couples TRBV30 to TRBJ2-3, with TRBD2 identical over 7 bases. This CDR3 region has 13 residues. Germline trimming cut 3 bases from V and 6 bases from J; bases unmatched to any gene: 6. Germline CDR1 reads GTSNPN; CDR2 reads SVGIG (reference sequence). CDR3 region: CAWSPGLGDTQYF. In nucleotides, the CDR3 is TGTGCCTGGAGCCCCGGACTAGGCGATACGCAGTATTTT.

The rearrangement uses TRBV15 and TRBJ2-1, with 8 bases identical to TRBD1. Losses at the gene ends were 3 bases for V and 10 bases for J; bases not matched to a gene: 8. The CDR3 sequence is 14 residues long. Germline V gene data show CDR1 as LNHNV and CDR2 as YYDKDF (reference sequence). CDR3 region: CATSRDRVAREQFF. The DNA for the CDR3 is TGTGCCACCAGCAGGGACAGGGTAGCGCGCGAGCAGTTCTTC.

The chain has TRBV19 and TRBJ2-3, with 9 bases aligning to TRBD1. CDR1 is LNHDA, CDR2 SQIVND, per germline (reference sequence). The CDR3 runs to 14 residues. The V and J ends lost 6 bases and 7 bases, in that order; junction bases with no gene match: 8. The CDR3: CASSLRTGANTQYF. The CDR3 DNA reads TGTGCCAGTAGCCTAAGGACAGGGGCGAATACGCAGTATTTT.

This chain joins TRBV27 and TRBJ1-2; 9 bases fit TRBD1. The CDR3 has 18 amino acids. V dropped 6 bases and J dropped 8; count of bases not matched to a gene: 22. In germline, CDR1 is MNHEY, CDR2 SMNVEV (reference sequence). The CDR3 nucleotides are TGTGCCAGCAGGGGATCTTTCGGCCGGGACAGGGCAAGAGGGGGCTACACCTTC. It yields the protein CASRGSFGRDRARGGYTF.

The chain links TRBV11-2 to TRBJ2-1; 8 positions agree with TRBD2. CDR1 and CDR2 from the germline V gene are SGHAT and FQNNGV. This CDR3 contains 19 residues. J gave up 0 bases and V 5 bases, and 15 bases lay outside the gene matches. In DNA form, the CDR3 reads TGTGCCAGCAGCCCCGGTCGGGGGGGGACTAGGGGCTCCTACAATGAGCAGTTCTTC. Protein: CASSPGRGGTRGSYNEQFF.

The rearrangement uses TRBV14 and TRBJ1-4; D is unclear. Trimming cost V 4 bases and J 8 bases, with 20 bases left between them. This CDR3 has 16 residues. Germline V CDR1 and CDR2: SGHDN, FVKESK. The CDR3: CASSPNKAVIGEKLFF. The CDR3 nucleotides read TGTGCCAGCAGCCCCAATAAGGCGGTGATTGGCGAAAAACTGTTTTTT.

This clone was seen many times. Other DNA sequences in the sample encode the same CDR3. V usage is TRBV7-9 and J usage is TRBJ1-2, with unresolved D. Per germline, CDR1 SEHNR and CDR2 FQNEAQ (reference sequence). CDR3 length equals 12 residues. The V gene lost 1 base and the J gene lost 7 bases, with 7 bases spanning the gap. CDR3 loop: CASSLVGRGYTF. In nucleotides, the CDR3 is TGTGCCAGCAGCTTAGTTGGACGTGGCTACACCTTC.

The V call is TRBV28, the J call TRBJ2-1; D may be TRBD1 (8 bases). Germline V gene lookup returns CDR1 MDHEN and CDR2 SYDVKM. V was pared by 6 bases and J by 5 bases, with 17 bases between. This CDR3 has 15 amino acids. Here the CDR3 DNA reads TGTGCCAGCAGACCCGGACAGGGAGGGGACAATGAGCAGTTCTTC. This sequence encodes CASRPGQGGDNEQFF. Using reference TRBV28 and TRBJ2-1 for the parts outside the CDR3, the full variable domain is DVKVTQSSRYLVKRTGEKVFLECVQDMDHENMFWYRQDPGLGLRLIYFSYDVKMKEKGDIPEGYSVSREKKERFSLILESASTNQTSMYLCASRPGQGGDNEQFFGPGTRLTVL.

This clone showed up just once. The rearrangement links TRBV7-8 to TRBJ2-1; TRBD2 aligns across 11 bases. The CDR3 runs to 16 residues. Germline V gene data show CDR1 as SGHVS and CDR2 as FQNEAQ. The V and J ends lost 5 bases and 4 bases, in that order; junction bases with no gene match: 7. CDR3 sequence reads: CASSAQRTSGYNEQFF. CDR3 sequence (DNA): TGTGCCAGCAGCGCCCAGAGGACTAGCGGGTACAATGAGCAGTTCTTC.

The chain carries TRBV11-2 and TRBJ1-4, with 10 bases identical to TRBD1. Per germline, CDR1 SGHAT and CDR2 FQNNGV. V lost 0 bases to trimming and J lost 5 bases; unmatched junction nucleotides: 0. The CDR3 totals 15 residues. The chain's CDR3 is CASSLEGQGNEKLFF. CDR3 sequence (DNA): TGTGCCAGCAGCTTAGAGGGACAGGGGAATGAAAAACTGTTTTTT.

V and J are TRBV9 and TRBJ2-7; 9 bases map to TRBD2. CDR3 length: 15 amino acids. With 0 bases clipped from V and 5 bases from J, the junction kept 6 bases outside the gene matches. Germline V lookup: CDR1 SGDLS, CDR2 YYNGEE. The CDR3 sequence: CASSVAGAGGNEQYF. CDR3 DNA sequence: TGTGCCAGCAGCGTAGCTGGTGCGGGAGGGAACGAGCAGTACTTC.

This sequence joins TRBV5-6 and TRBJ2-7, with D possibly TRBD1 on 6 matching bases. The germline V and J ends were trimmed by 0 bases and 3 bases, with 10 bases remaining between them. This CDR3 is built from 14 residues. Germline values: CDR1 SGHDT, CDR2 YYEEEE. The CDR3 bases are TGTGCCAGCAGCTTGGAACAACAGGGCTACGAGCAGTACTTC. This translates into CASSLEQQGYEQYF.

As DNA, the CDR3 is TGTGCCAGCAGGCCCACGGGACATAGCAATCAGCCCCAGCATTTT. This codes for CASRPTGHSNQPQHF. The chain couples TRBV28 to TRBJ1-5, with D possibly matching TRBD1 (6 bases). Germline loops: CDR1 MDHEN, CDR2 SYDVKM. The CDR3 sequence is 15 residues long. Trimming left V 6 bases short and J 0 bases short, with 12 bases between.

This clone was seen a single time. This rearrangement joins TRBV5-1 to TRBJ1-4, with D perhaps matching TRBD1 (6 bases). The length of the CDR3 is 14 residues. The V and J ends lost 4 bases and 7 bases respectively, with 14 bases between them. Germline loops: CDR1 SGHRS, CDR2 YFSETQ. The CDR3 here is CASSLTGSGEKLFF. In DNA form, the CDR3 reads TGCGCCAGCAGCCTAACAGGGTCCGGTGAAAAACTGTTTTTT.

The chain couples TRBV7-2 to TRBJ2-5; unclear D gene. This CDR3 spans 14 amino acids. Germline lookup yields CDR1 SGHTA and CDR2 FQGNSA. Trimming stripped 1 base from V and 5 bases from J, with 11 bases between. The CDR3 DNA reads as TGTGCCAGCAGCTTAGTTGCGGAAGGGGAGACCCAGTACTTC. Translated: CASSLVAEGETQYF.

J is TRBJ1-1 and V is TRBV6-5; 8 nucleotides match TRBD1. Germline-derived CDR1 and CDR2 are MNHEY and SVGAGI. This CDR3 spans 14 amino acids. Germline trimming cut 6 bases from V and 4 bases from J; bases unmatched to any gene: 7. The CDR3 reads CASRTGVWGTEAFF. For the CDR3, the DNA is TGTGCCAGCAGGACAGGGGTTTGGGGCACTGAAGCTTTCTTT.

The chain couples TRBV5-4 to TRBJ2-6; D may be TRBD2 (6 bases). CDR3 size: 13 residues. With 4 bases removed from V and 12 bases from J, the gap between germline ends came to 14 bases. Germline CDR1 reads SGHNT; CDR2 reads YYREEE (reference sequence). The DNA for the CDR3 is TGTGCCAGCAGCCGGGGGAGCTCCCTCGTCCTGACTTTC. It yields the protein CASSRGSSLVLTF. Combining the CDR3 with reference TRBV5-4 and TRBJ2-6 gives the whole variable domain ETGVTQSPTHLIKTRGQQVTLRCSSQSGHNTVSWYQQALGQGPQFIFQYYREEENGRGNFPPRFSGLQFPNYSSELNVNALELDDSALYLCASSRGSSLVLTFGAGSRLTVL.

Comment on this clone: This sample also contains other DNA sequences that code for the same CDR3. V usage is TRBV19 and J usage is TRBJ2-2, with unresolved D. The CDR3 runs to 12 residues. CDR1 is LNHDA, CDR2 SQIVND, per germline (reference sequence). Trimming removed 3 bases from V and 5 bases from J, with 4 bases in between. The CDR3 nucleotides are TGTGCCAGTAGTATTCTAACCGGGGAGCTGTTTTTT. Amino acids: CASSILTGELFF.